The clone carrying this TCR beta chain was seen a handful of times. Its antigen is not identified. This entry belongs to a study of cytomegalovirus exposure and HLA in healthy donors. Findings and caveats of the study: In an earlier analysis, about 87% or about 30%: the productive usage of most TCR beta V segments. 16,951 TCR beta sequences were associated with HLA alleles at 0.05 false discovery rate in a later analysis. Later analysis identified several of the most significant clusters that appeared linked to common viral pathogens.

This PCR relied on a set of 60 Vbeta primers and 13 Jbeta primers. The method was immunoSEQ multiplex PCR; TCRdb's version includes in-frame clones alone and lacks a portion of them. The table has approximately 130,000 clones, roughly three quarters seen once. The length of the CDR3 is 13 residues. CDR1 and CDR2 from the germline V gene are MNHNY and SVGAGI (reference sequence). Trimming took 0 bases from V and 8 from J, leaving 8 bases between them. This sequence joins TRBV6-6 and TRBJ2-1; D gene ambiguous. This receptor was identified in a woman aged 40 to 50 in good health and CMV-seronegative. Sample: PBMCs. The chain's CDR3 is CASSYSLLYEQFF. CDR3 sequence (DNA): TGTGCCAGCAGTTACTCGCTACTGTATGAGCAGTTCTTC.